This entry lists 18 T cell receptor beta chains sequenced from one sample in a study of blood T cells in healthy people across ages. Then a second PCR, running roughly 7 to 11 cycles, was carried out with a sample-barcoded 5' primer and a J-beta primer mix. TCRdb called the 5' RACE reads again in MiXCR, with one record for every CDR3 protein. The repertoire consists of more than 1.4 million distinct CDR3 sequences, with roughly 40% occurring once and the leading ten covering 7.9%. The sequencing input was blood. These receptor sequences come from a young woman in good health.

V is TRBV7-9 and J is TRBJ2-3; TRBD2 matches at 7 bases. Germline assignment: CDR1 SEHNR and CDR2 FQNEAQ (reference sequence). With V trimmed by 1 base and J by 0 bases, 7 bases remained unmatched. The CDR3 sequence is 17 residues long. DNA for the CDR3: TGTGCCAGCAGCTTAGGTTTTGGGGGGGGGAGCACAGATACGCAGTATTTT. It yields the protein CASSLGFGGGSTDTQYF.

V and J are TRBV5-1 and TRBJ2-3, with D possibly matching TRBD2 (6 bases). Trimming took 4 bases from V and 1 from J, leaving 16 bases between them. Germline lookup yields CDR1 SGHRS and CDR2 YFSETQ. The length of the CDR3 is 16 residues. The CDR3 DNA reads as TGCGCCAGCAGCCGTAGACTAGAGCAAGGCACAGATACGCAGTATTTT. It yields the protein CASSRRLEQGTDTQYF.

The CDR3 sequence: CASQPSTDTQYF. CDR3 bases: TGTGCCAGCCAGCCCAGCACAGATACGCAGTATTTT. This chain connects TRBV9 to TRBJ2-3; D is unresolved. The germline gives CDR1 SGDLS, CDR2 YYNGEE. The CDR3 has 12 residues. V lost 7 bases and J lost 0, with 6 bases in between.

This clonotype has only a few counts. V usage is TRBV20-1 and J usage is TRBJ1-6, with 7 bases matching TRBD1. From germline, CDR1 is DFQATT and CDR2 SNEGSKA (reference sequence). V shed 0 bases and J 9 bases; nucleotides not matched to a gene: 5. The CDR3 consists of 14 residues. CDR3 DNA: TGCAGTGCTAGAGATCAGCCAGGGGGTTCACCCCTCCACTTT. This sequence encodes CSARDQPGGSPLHF.

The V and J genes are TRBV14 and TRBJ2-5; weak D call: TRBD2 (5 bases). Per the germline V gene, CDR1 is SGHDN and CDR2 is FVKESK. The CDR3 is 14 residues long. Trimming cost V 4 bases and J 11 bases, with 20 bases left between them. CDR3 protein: CASSLSVKPFEQYF. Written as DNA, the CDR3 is TGTGCCAGCAGCCTTAGCGTAAAGCCCTTTGAGCAGTACTTC.

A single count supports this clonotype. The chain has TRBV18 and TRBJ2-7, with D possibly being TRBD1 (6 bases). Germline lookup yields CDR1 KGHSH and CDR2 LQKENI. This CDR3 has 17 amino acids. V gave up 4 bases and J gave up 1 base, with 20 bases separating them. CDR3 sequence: CASSLLQGSGASYEQYF. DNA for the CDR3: TGTGCCAGCTCACTTCTCCAGGGGTCAGGGGCGTCCTACGAGCAGTACTTC.

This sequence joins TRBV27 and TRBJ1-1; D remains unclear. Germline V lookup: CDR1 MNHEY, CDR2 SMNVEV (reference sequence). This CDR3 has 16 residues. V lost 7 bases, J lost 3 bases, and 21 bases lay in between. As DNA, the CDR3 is TGTGCCAGCACCCTCCACGCCGGGCCGGTGGACACTGAAGCTTTCTTT. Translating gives CASTLHAGPVDTEAFF.

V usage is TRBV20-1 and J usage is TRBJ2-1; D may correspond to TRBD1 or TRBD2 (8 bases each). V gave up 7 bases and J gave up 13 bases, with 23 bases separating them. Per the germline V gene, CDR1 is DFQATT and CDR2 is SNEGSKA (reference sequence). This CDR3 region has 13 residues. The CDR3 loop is CSVQTGERETQFF. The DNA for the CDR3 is TGCAGTGTCCAGACAGGGGAGCGGGAGACCCAGTTCTTC.

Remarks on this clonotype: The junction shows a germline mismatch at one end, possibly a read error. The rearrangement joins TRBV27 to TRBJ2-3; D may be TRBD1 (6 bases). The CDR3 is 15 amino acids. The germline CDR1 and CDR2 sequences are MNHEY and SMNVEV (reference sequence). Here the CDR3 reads CTSSPTGYSTDTQYF. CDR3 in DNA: TGTACCAGCAGTCCGACAGGCTATAGCACAGATACGCAGTATTTT.

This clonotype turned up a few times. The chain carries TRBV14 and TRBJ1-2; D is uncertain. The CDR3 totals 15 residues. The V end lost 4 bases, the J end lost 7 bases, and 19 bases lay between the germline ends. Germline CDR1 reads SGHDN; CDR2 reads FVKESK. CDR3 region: CASSLNGPGRSGYTF. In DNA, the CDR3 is TGTGCCAGCAGCCTAAACGGACCTGGACGTTCTGGCTACACCTTC.

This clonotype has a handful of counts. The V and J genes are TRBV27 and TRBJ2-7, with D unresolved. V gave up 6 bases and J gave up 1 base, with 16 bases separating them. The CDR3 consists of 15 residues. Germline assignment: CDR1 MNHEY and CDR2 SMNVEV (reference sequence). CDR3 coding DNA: TGTGCCAGCAGCACTGACATAACCTCGTCCTACGAGCAGTACTTC. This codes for CASSTDITSSYEQYF.

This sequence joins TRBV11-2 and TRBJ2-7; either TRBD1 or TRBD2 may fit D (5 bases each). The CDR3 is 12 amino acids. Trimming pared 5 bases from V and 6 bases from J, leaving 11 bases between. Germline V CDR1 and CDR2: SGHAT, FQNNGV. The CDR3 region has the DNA TGTGCCAGCAGCCCGGGGACGGCCGAGCAGTACTTC. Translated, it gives CASSPGTAEQYF.

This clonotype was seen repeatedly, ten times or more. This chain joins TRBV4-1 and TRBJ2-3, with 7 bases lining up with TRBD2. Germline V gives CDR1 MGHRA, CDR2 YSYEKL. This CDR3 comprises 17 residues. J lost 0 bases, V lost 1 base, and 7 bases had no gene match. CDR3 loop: CASSQVDMGLSTDTQYF. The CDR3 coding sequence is TGCGCCAGCAGCCAAGTAGATATGGGACTAAGCACAGATACGCAGTATTTT.

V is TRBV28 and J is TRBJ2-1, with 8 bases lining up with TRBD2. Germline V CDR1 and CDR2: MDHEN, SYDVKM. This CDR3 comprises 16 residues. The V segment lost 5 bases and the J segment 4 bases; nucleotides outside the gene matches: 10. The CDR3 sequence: CASSPPGTRGYNEQFF. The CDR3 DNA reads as TGTGCCAGCAGTCCACCCGGGACTAGGGGTTACAATGAGCAGTTCTTC.

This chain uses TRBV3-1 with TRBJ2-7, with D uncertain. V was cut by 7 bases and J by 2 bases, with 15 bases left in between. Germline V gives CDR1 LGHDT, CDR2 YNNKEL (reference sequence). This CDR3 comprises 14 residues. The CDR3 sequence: CASTRTTLTYEQYF. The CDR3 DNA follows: TGTGCCAGCACCCGAACCACCCTTACCTACGAGCAGTACTTC.

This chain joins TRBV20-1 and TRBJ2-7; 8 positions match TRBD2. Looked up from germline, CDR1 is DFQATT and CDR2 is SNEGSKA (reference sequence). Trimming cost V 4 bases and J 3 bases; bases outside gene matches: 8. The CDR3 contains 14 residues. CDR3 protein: CSATEREQSYEQYF. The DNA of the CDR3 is TGCAGTGCTACCGAGCGGGAGCAAAGCTACGAGCAGTACTTC.

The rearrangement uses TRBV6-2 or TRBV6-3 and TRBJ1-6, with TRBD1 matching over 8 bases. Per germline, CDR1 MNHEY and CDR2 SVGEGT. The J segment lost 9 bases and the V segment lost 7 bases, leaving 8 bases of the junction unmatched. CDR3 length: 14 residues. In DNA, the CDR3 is TGTGCCAGCACCCCACACAGGGGGGCTTCACCCCTCCACTTT. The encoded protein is CASTPHRGASPLHF.

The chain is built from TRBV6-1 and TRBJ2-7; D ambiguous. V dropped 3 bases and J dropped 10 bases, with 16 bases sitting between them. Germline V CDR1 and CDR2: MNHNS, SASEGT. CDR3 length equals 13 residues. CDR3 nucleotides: TGTGCCAGCAGTGAGCAGCCTAAAGAGACACAGTACTTC. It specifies CASSEQPKETQYF.